What follows are 23 T cell receptor beta chains derived from one specimen sequenced in a study of identifying expanded T cells in peripheral blood. Assay: immunoSEQ multiplex PCR; the TCRdb copy retains only in-frame clones and omits some. In the table there are more than 70,000 clones, approximately 86% of which are singletons. Sequenced sample: blood. These receptors came from a person aged 18 to 75 in good health.

The chain recombines TRBV7-9 with TRBJ1-4; D remains unclear. Trimming removed 4 bases at V and 1 base at J, with 19 bases between. The germline V gene encodes CDR1 SEHNR and CDR2 FQNEAQ (reference sequence). There are 18 residues in the CDR3. CDR3 sequence (DNA): TGTGCCAGCAGCTCCAATTATGAACTTAGTGTAACTAATGAAAAACTGTTTTTT. It specifies CASSSNYELSVTNEKLFF.

The CDR3 nucleotides read TGTGCCAGCAGCCCGACAGGGAGCACTGAAGCTTTCTTT. It specifies CASSPTGSTEAFF. V usage is TRBV11-2 and J usage is TRBJ1-1; 7 bases are shared with TRBD1. The CDR3 is made up of 13 amino acids. V lost 5 bases and J lost 4; bases outside the gene matches: 4. Germline CDR1 and CDR2: SGHAT and FQNNGV.

This clone has more than one count but fewer than ten. The rearrangement links TRBV29-1 to TRBJ1-2; D is uncertain. CDR3 length: 8 residues. Germline CDR1 and CDR2: SQVTM and ANQGSEA. The V and J ends lost 3 bases and 13 bases respectively, with 6 bases between them. CDR3 region: CSVDTGTF. CDR3 nucleotide sequence: TGCAGCGTTGATACTGGCACCTTC.

The J gene is TRBJ1-2, the V gene TRBV5-1, with 9 bases aligning to TRBD1. Germline V gene lookup returns CDR1 SGHRS and CDR2 YFSETQ. The CDR3 contains 15 residues. V lost 4 bases, J lost 5 bases, and 9 bases stayed unmatched. The CDR3 is CASSGGTGILYGYTF. The CDR3 DNA reads TGCGCCAGCAGCGGTGGGACAGGGATTCTTTATGGCTACACCTTC.

V gene TRBV28 combines with J gene TRBJ1-2; tentative D call: TRBD1 (5 bases). Germline V gives CDR1 MDHEN, CDR2 SYDVKM. This CDR3 is built from 12 residues. V lost 7 bases and J lost 7, with 13 bases in between. CDR3 sequence: CASTFGTRGYTF. Written as DNA, the CDR3 is TGTGCCAGCACCTTCGGGACCCGTGGCTACACCTTC.

The CDR3 loop is CASSSGTGRGEQYF. The CDR3 DNA follows: TGCGCCAGCAGCTCTGGGACAGGGCGTGGGGAGCAGTACTTC. The chain uses TRBV4-1 and TRBJ2-7; 9 nucleotides agree with TRBD1. This CDR3 is 14 amino acids long. Germline values: CDR1 MGHRA, CDR2 YSYEKL. Germline trimming cut 5 bases from V and 7 bases from J; bases unmatched to any gene: 9.

This chain joins TRBV29-1 and TRBJ2-1; 8 bases fit TRBD2. The ends lost 7 bases at V and 2 bases at J; junction bases unmatched: 4. CDR1 is SQVTM, CDR2 ANQGSEA, per germline. The CDR3 loop spans 13 amino acids. The DNA of the CDR3 is TGCAGCGCCGGGGGGGACACCTACAATGAGCAGTTCTTC. This translates into CSAGGDTYNEQFF.

V usage is TRBV7-2 and J usage is TRBJ2-3; 9 bases agree with TRBD1. CDR1 is SGHTA, CDR2 FQGNSA, per germline. This CDR3 spans 15 amino acids. The junction had 4 bases not matched to a gene; V was cut back by 5 bases and J by 1 base. The CDR3 nucleotides read TGTGCCAGCAGCAACCGACAGGGGGGCACAGATACGCAGTATTTT. It is translated as CASSNRQGGTDTQYF.

This chain connects TRBV4-1 to TRBJ1-4, with D tentatively TRBD1 (6 bases). The V gene's germline CDR1 is MGHRA and CDR2 YSYEKL. Trimming shortened V by 2 bases and J by 6 bases, and 13 bases separated the two germline ends. The CDR3 totals 15 residues. The CDR3 region has the DNA TGCGCCAGCAGCCAACGAGTACAGGGCTATGAAAAACTGTTTTTT. Amino acids: CASSQRVQGYEKLFF.

The chain combines TRBV5-4 with TRBJ1-2, with D hard to call. Germline loops: CDR1 SGHNT, CDR2 YYREEE (reference sequence). Deletions cut 4 bases from V and 5 bases from J, with 12 bases between. The length of the CDR3 is 13 residues. The CDR3 coding sequence is TGTGCCAGCAGCCGGCCGGAACAGTATGGCTACACCTTC. Residues: CASSRPEQYGYTF.

V is TRBV5-6 and J is TRBJ2-3; either TRBD1 or TRBD2 may supply D (5 bases each). CDR1 SGHDT and CDR2 YYEEEE come from the germline V gene. V was pared by 5 bases and J by 2 bases, with 12 bases between. The CDR3 length is 14 residues. This chain's CDR3 is CASRGRLLTDTQYF. The CDR3 DNA sequence: TGTGCCAGCAGGGGACGGCTACTCACAGATACGCAGTATTTT.

J is TRBJ1-2 and V is TRBV10-3, with D hard to call. Trimming pared 6 bases from V and 0 bases from J, leaving 17 bases between. The CDR3 has 16 amino acids. The germline CDR1 and CDR2 sequences are ENHRY and SYGVKD. DNA of the CDR3: TGTGCCATCAGCAGGACCCCCGACGGAGCTAACTATGGCTACACCTTC. This translates into CAISRTPDGANYGYTF.

The genes are TRBV18 and TRBJ2-3, with D possibly matching TRBD1 (6 bases). The V gene lost 2 bases and the J gene lost 1 base, with 7 bases spanning the gap. The CDR3 has 14 residues. Germline V gene data show CDR1 as KGHSH and CDR2 as LQKENI. This CDR3 is CASSPKGGTDTQYF. The CDR3 nucleotides read TGTGCCAGCTCACCAAAGGGGGGCACAGATACGCAGTATTTT. Variable domain in full (rest from reference TRBV18 and TRBJ2-3): NAGVMQNPRHLVRRRGQEARLRCSPMKGHSHVYWYRQLPEEGLKFMVYLQKENIIDESGMPKERFSAEFPKEGPSILRIQQVVRGDSAAYFCASSPKGGTDTQYFGPGTRLTVL.

The genes are TRBV5-1 and TRBJ1-5, with D possibly matching TRBD1 (6 bases). Germline V gives CDR1 SGHRS, CDR2 YFSETQ. Trimming cost V 0 bases and J 6 bases, with 13 bases left between them. CDR3 length equals 15 residues. CDR3 nucleotides: TGCGCCAGCAGCTTGGCAGGGGAGCGTACTCAGCCCCAGCATTTT. It translates to CASSLAGERTQPQHF.

The rearrangement uses TRBV19 and TRBJ1-1; TRBD1 agrees at 8 bases. V shed 3 bases, J shed 0 bases, and the junction held 12 bases outside the gene matches. CDR1 and CDR2 (germline): LNHDA, SQIVND (reference sequence). This CDR3 is built from 18 residues. CDR3 nucleotide sequence: TGTGCCAGTAGTATCCCCCGAGGGGACAGGCGATTGAACACTGAAGCTTTCTTT. It codes for CASSIPRGDRRLNTEAFF.

There are a few counts of this clone. The CDR3 bases are TGTGCCAGCAGCTTGTCGGGACAGGGTCCACCCTACGAGCAGTACTTC. It is translated as CASSLSGQGPPYEQYF. The chain employs TRBV5-5 and TRBJ2-7, with 9 nucleotides matching TRBD1. CDR1 SGHKS and CDR2 YYEKEE come from the germline V gene (reference sequence). J lost 2 bases, V lost 1 base, and 7 bases had no gene match. CDR3 size: 16 residues.

The chain employs TRBV9 and TRBJ2-7; 10 bases match TRBD1. The CDR3 consists of 15 residues. Germline trimming cut 3 bases from V and 3 bases from J; bases unmatched to any gene: 6. The germline CDR1 and CDR2 sequences are SGDLS and YYNGEE. CDR3 in amino acids: CASSAPGTGDYEQYF. In DNA, the CDR3 is TGTGCCAGCAGCGCCCCCGGGACAGGGGACTACGAGCAGTACTTC.

The J gene is TRBJ2-2, the V gene TRBV14; TRBD2 matches 11 bases. This CDR3 spans 17 amino acids. Trimming at V came to 3 bases and at J to 5 bases, leaving 8 bases not matched to a gene. CDR1 is SGHDN and CDR2 is FVKESK in the germline V gene. CDR3 amino acids: CASSHRPSGGRTGELFF. As DNA, the CDR3 is TGTGCCAGCAGCCATAGACCTAGCGGGGGGCGAACCGGGGAGCTGTTTTTT.

J is TRBJ1-4 and V is TRBV6-5; D is unclear. Germline values: CDR1 MNHEY, CDR2 SVGAGI. CDR3 length: 13 residues. Trimming stripped 3 bases from V and 5 bases from J, with 7 bases between. CDR3 sequence: CASSYGQNEKLFF. In DNA, the CDR3 is TGTGCCAGCAGTTATGGGCAGAATGAAAAACTGTTTTTT.

This clone was seen a handful of times. V gene TRBV6-5 combines with J gene TRBJ1-2; the D is unclear. Germline values: CDR1 MNHEY, CDR2 SVGAGI. V was pared by 6 bases and J by 4 bases, with 15 bases between. This CDR3 has 14 amino acids. CDR3 coding DNA: TGTGCCAGCAGCGAATGGGGTCAACTCTATGGCTACACCTTC. It yields the protein CASSEWGQLYGYTF.

In its sample, this clone was seen a few times. The CDR3: CASSRTGTGGHEQYF. The CDR3 DNA is TGTGCCAGCAGTCGTACCGGGACAGGGGGCCACGAGCAGTACTTC. The chain is built from TRBV14 and TRBJ2-7; 12 positions match TRBD1. The V and J ends lost 6 bases and 5 bases, in that order; junction bases with no gene match: 8. The V gene's germline CDR1 is SGHDN and CDR2 FVKESK. CDR3 length: 15 amino acids.

The chain recombines TRBV7-2 with TRBJ2-7, with D unclear. Trimming stripped 1 base from V and 2 bases from J, with 12 bases between. There are 15 residues in the CDR3. In germline, CDR1 is SGHTA, CDR2 FQGNSA. The CDR3 loop reads CASSLGASSPYEQYF. The CDR3 region has the DNA TGTGCCAGCAGCTTAGGGGCCTCTTCACCCTACGAGCAGTACTTC.

The V and J genes are TRBV9 and TRBJ1-6; TRBD1 matches 7 bases. This CDR3 is 15 amino acids long. Germline V gene data show CDR1 as SGDLS and CDR2 as YYNGEE. V was pared by 3 bases and J by 7 bases, with 7 bases of the junction left unmatched. The chain's CDR3 is CASSEGATKNSPLHF. The CDR3 coding sequence is TGTGCCAGCAGCGAGGGGGCAACAAAAAATTCACCCCTCCACTTT.